The rows below give T cell receptor beta chains drawn from one sample of a study of blood T cell repertoires in COVID-19. Sequenced by immunoSEQ multiplex PCR; TCRdb stores in-frame clones only, minus some. This table holds around 130,000 clones, about 77% found once. The sequenced material came from peripheral blood. The receptors derive from a man older than 75 with acute or convalescent COVID-19. The CDR3 runs from the conserved cysteine through the conserved F or W. Each record gives: clone size, J gene, D gene, V gene, CDR3 protein, CDR3 DNA. A D gene is named only where the DNA matches it firmly. Expanded clones are given a class, and other clones once, few, many or no size at all.

abundance: NA
j_gene: TRBJ2-1
d_gene: NA
v_gene: TRBV2
CDR3aa: CASRPMGAAEQFF
CDR3nt: TGTGCCAGCAGACCCATGGGGGCTGCTGAGCAGTTCTTC

abundance: NA
j_gene: TRBJ2-5
d_gene: TRBD2
v_gene: TRBV9
CDR3aa: CASSVGSLGGQETQYF
CDR3nt: TGTGCCAGCAGCGTAGGAAGTTTGGGAGGGCAAGAGACCCAGTACTTC

abundance: NA
j_gene: TRBJ1-2
d_gene: TRBD1
v_gene: TRBV4-3
CDR3aa: CASSQDPQGGYGYTF
CDR3nt: TGCGCCAGCAGCCAAGATCCACAGGGGGGCTATGGCTACACCTTC

abundance: NA
j_gene: TRBJ2-7
d_gene: TRBD2
v_gene: TRBV27
CDR3aa: CASSLQLAGGHEQYF
CDR3nt: TGTGCCAGCAGTTTACAACTAGCGGGGGGGCACGAGCAGTACTTC

abundance: NA
j_gene: TRBJ2-3
d_gene: TRBD2
v_gene: TRBV6-5
CDR3aa: CAGGLGTSTDTQYF
CDR3nt: TGTGCCGGTGGACTAGGCACTAGCACAGATACGCAGTATTTT

abundance: once
j_gene: TRBJ2-1
d_gene: NA
v_gene: TRBV2
CDR3aa: CASKANRENYNEQFF
CDR3nt: TGTGCCAGCAAGGCCAACAGGGAAAACTACAATGAGCAGTTCTTC

abundance: NA
j_gene: TRBJ1-2
d_gene: NA
v_gene: TRBV4-1
CDR3aa: CASTPRAGFNYGYTF
CDR3nt: TGCGCCAGCACCCCAAGAGCGGGCTTTAACTATGGCTACACCTTC

abundance: NA
j_gene: TRBJ1-4
d_gene: NA
v_gene: TRBV2
CDR3aa: CASSERGMSEKLFF
CDR3nt: TGTGCCAGCAGTGAACGGGGGATGAGTGAAAAACTGTTTTTT

abundance: NA
j_gene: TRBJ2-2
d_gene: NA
v_gene: TRBV15
CDR3aa: CATSRVPGQMNTGELFF
CDR3nt: TGTGCCACCAGCAGAGTACCGGGACAAATGAACACCGGGGAGCTGTTTTTT

abundance: NA
j_gene: TRBJ1-1
d_gene: NA
v_gene: TRBV4-1
CDR3aa: CASSQDSGGIGTEAFF
CDR3nt: TGCGCCAGCAGCCAAGATTCCGGGGGAATTGGAACTGAAGCTTTCTTT

abundance: NA
j_gene: TRBJ2-7
d_gene: TRBD1
v_gene: TRBV6-2/TRBV6-3
CDR3aa: CASSYPMTGDPYEQYF
CDR3nt: TGTGCCAGCAGTTACCCGATGACAGGGGACCCCTACGAGCAGTACTTC

abundance: NA
j_gene: TRBJ2-1
d_gene: NA
v_gene: TRBV24-1
CDR3aa: CATAWSGYNEQFF
CDR3nt: TGTGCCACCGCCTGGAGCGGGTACAATGAGCAGTTCTTC

abundance: NA
j_gene: TRBJ1-1
d_gene: NA
v_gene: TRBV12-3/TRBV12-4
CDR3aa: CASSSGSNTEAFF
CDR3nt: TGTGCCAGCAGCAGCGGGAGCAACACTGAAGCTTTCTTT

abundance: NA
j_gene: TRBJ2-2
d_gene: NA
v_gene: TRBV11-2
CDR3aa: CASSLVSGSGELFF
CDR3nt: TGTGCCAGCAGCTTAGTTTCAGGGTCCGGGGAGCTGTTTTTT

abundance: NA
j_gene: TRBJ1-6
d_gene: NA
v_gene: TRBV3-1/TRBV3-2
CDR3aa: CASSSSTRDNSPLHF
CDR3nt: TGTGCCAGCAGCTCCTCAACGCGAGATAATTCACCCCTCCACTTT

abundance: NA
j_gene: TRBJ1-5
d_gene: NA
v_gene: TRBV18
CDR3aa: CASSQGINQPQHF
CDR3nt: TGTGCCAGCTCACAGGGGATCAATCAGCCCCAGCATTTT

abundance: NA
j_gene: TRBJ1-1
d_gene: NA
v_gene: TRBV5-6
CDR3aa: CASSLSGGKEAFF
CDR3nt: TGTGCCAGCAGCTTGAGTGGGGGGAAAGAAGCTTTCTTT

abundance: few
j_gene: TRBJ2-3
d_gene: NA
v_gene: TRBV4-2
CDR3aa: CASSQDPGLNLGVTQYF
CDR3nt: TGTGCCAGCAGCCAAGACCCCGGACTCAACCTAGGTGTTACGCAGTATTTT

abundance: NA
j_gene: TRBJ1-5
d_gene: NA
v_gene: TRBV19
CDR3aa: CASSMRTDSNQPQHF
CDR3nt: TGTGCCAGTAGTATGCGGACAGACAGCAATCAGCCCCAGCATTTT

abundance: medium-sized
j_gene: TRBJ1-1
d_gene: TRBD1
v_gene: TRBV19
CDR3aa: CASSPVGQGFSEAFF
CDR3nt: TGTGCCAGTAGTCCGGTGGGACAGGGGTTTTCTGAAGCTTTCTTT

abundance: NA
j_gene: TRBJ1-2
d_gene: TRBD1
v_gene: TRBV6-6
CDR3aa: CASRIRDRDGYTF
CDR3nt: TGTGCCAGCAGGATCCGGGACAGGGATGGCTACACCTTC

abundance: NA
j_gene: TRBJ1-5
d_gene: NA
v_gene: TRBV3-1/TRBV3-2
CDR3aa: CASSLGLGANQPQHF
CDR3nt: TGTGCCAGCAGCCTAGGTTTAGGGGCAAATCAGCCCCAGCATTTT

abundance: few
j_gene: TRBJ2-7
d_gene: TRBD2
v_gene: TRBV29-1
CDR3aa: CSARGGTALYEQYF
CDR3nt: TGCAGCGCTCGGGGGGGGACGGCCTTATACGAGCAGTACTTC

abundance: once
j_gene: TRBJ2-1
d_gene: NA
v_gene: TRBV29-1
CDR3aa: CSVFSSYNEQFF
CDR3nt: TGCAGCGTATTTAGCTCCTACAATGAGCAGTTCTTC

abundance: NA
j_gene: TRBJ2-3
d_gene: TRBD1
v_gene: TRBV3-1/TRBV3-2
CDR3aa: CASSQPQGAGTDTQYF
CDR3nt: TGTGCCAGCAGCCAACCCCAGGGGGCAGGGACGGATACGCAGTATTTT

abundance: NA
j_gene: TRBJ2-3
d_gene: TRBD2
v_gene: TRBV29-1
CDR3aa: CSVEGASGRLTDTQYF
CDR3nt: TGCAGCGTTGAAGGGGCTAGCGGGAGGTTGACAGATACGCAGTATTTT

abundance: many
j_gene: TRBJ2-7
d_gene: TRBD1
v_gene: TRBV5-1
CDR3aa: CASSLAPQGRYEQYF
CDR3nt: TGCGCCAGCAGCTTGGCACCACAGGGGCGCTACGAGCAGTACTTC